This entry lists 27 T cell receptor beta chains sequenced from one sample in a study of blood T cell repertoires in COVID-19. Sequencing used immunoSEQ multiplex PCR; TCRdb keeps in-frame clones, though not all of them. The top ten clones hold about 28% of a sample with under 150,000 clones, 88% of them seen once. Sequencing was carried out using peripheral blood. The source is a human donor in a cohort sampled during active COVID-19.

The chain uses TRBV5-1 and TRBJ1-2; 9 bases agree with TRBD1. J was trimmed by 6 bases and V by 0 bases; bases with no gene match: 6. Germline lookup yields CDR1 SGHRS and CDR2 YFSETQ. The length of the CDR3 is 15 residues. CDR3 sequence: CASSLAGTGRDGYTF. The CDR3, as DNA: TGCGCCAGCAGCTTGGCAGGGACAGGGCGTGATGGCTACACCTTC.

DNA for the CDR3: TGCAGTGCTAATACTCCCTACGAGCAGTACTTC. Its protein product is CSANTPYEQYF. V usage is TRBV20-1 and J usage is TRBJ2-7; unclear D gene. In germline, CDR1 is DFQATT, CDR2 SNEGSKA (reference sequence). The CDR3 is 11 residues long. V was trimmed by 4 bases and J by 2 bases, leaving 6 bases between them.

This clone was detected only once. The chain combines TRBV6-5 with TRBJ2-7; D may be TRBD2 (6 bases). CDR1 is MNHEY, CDR2 SVGAGI, per germline. The CDR3 runs to 15 residues. V dropped 6 bases and J dropped 2 bases, with 17 bases sitting between them. CDR3 DNA sequence: TGTGCCAGCAGCCCCCGTGGGGGGAGTCCCTACGAGCAGTACTTC. It encodes CASSPRGGSPYEQYF.

The chain joins TRBV11-2 to TRBJ2-5, with 12 nucleotides matching TRBD1. CDR3 length equals 17 residues. Germline CDR1 reads SGHAT; CDR2 reads FQNNGV. Trimming took 3 bases from V and 7 from J; bases not matched to a gene: 12. The CDR3 sequence: CASSFGTGGSRFGTQYF. The CDR3 DNA sequence: TGTGCCAGCAGCTTCGGGACAGGGGGCTCTAGGTTTGGGACCCAGTACTTC.

CDR3 in amino acids: CASSRGGMNTEAFF. CDR3 in DNA: TGTGCCAGCAGCCGAGGGGGCATGAACACTGAAGCTTTCTTT. The rearrangement joins TRBV3-1 (or the pseudogene TRBV3-2) to TRBJ1-1, with 7 bases identical to TRBD1. The CDR3 spans 14 residues. Germline lookup yields CDR1 LGHDT and CDR2 YNNKEL (reference sequence). J lost 0 bases, V lost 4 bases, and 2 bases had no gene match.

This clone was seen once. This chain uses TRBV19 with TRBJ1-1, with D possibly TRBD1 on 6 matching bases. CDR3 length: 13 residues. Germline loops: CDR1 LNHDA, CDR2 SQIVND (reference sequence). The V gene lost 2 bases and the J gene lost 7 bases, with 11 bases spanning the gap. The CDR3 nucleotides read TGTGCCAGTAGTATATCGGCAGGGGTTGAAGCTTTCTTT. Translation gives CASSISAGVEAFF.

The chain has TRBV5-1 and TRBJ2-1; 11 bases align to TRBD2. CDR1 SGHRS and CDR2 YFSETQ come from the germline V gene. This CDR3 contains 14 residues. V shed 4 bases and J 10 bases; nucleotides not matched to a gene: 7. CDR3 sequence: CASSATSGAAEQFF. In DNA, the CDR3 is TGCGCCAGCAGCGCGACTAGCGGGGCGGCGGAGCAGTTCTTC.

The chain is built from TRBV12-3 or TRBV12-4 and TRBJ2-5; D may be TRBD2 (5 bases). The CDR3 runs 13 residues. V lost 6 bases to trimming and J lost 5 bases, with 13 bases between them. The CDR3 region has the DNA TGTGCCAGCAGCCTAGCCGACCGGGAGACCCAGTACTTC. It translates to CASSLADRETQYF.

This clone was counted between two and nine times. The gene calls are TRBV7-9 and TRBJ1-2; D is undetermined. CDR1 and CDR2 from the germline V gene are SEHNR and FQNEAQ (reference sequence). Trimming pared 5 bases from V and 9 bases from J, leaving 16 bases between. The CDR3 length is 13 residues. Written as DNA, the CDR3 is TGTGCCAGCAGCACAGCCGCCCTGAGTAGCTACACCTTC. Protein sequence: CASSTAALSSYTF.

This clone was seen just once. The rearrangement links TRBV19 to TRBJ2-7, with D perhaps matching TRBD2 (5 bases). Germline lookup yields CDR1 LNHDA and CDR2 SQIVND (reference sequence). This CDR3 has 15 residues. V lost 10 bases and J lost 4, with 23 bases in between. This chain's CDR3 is CATTPGLGRIYEQYF. For the CDR3, the DNA is TGTGCCACGACCCCCGGACTGGGCCGGATTTACGAGCAGTACTTC.

The J gene is TRBJ2-1, the V gene TRBV25-1; D perhaps matches TRBD1 (6 bases). V was clipped by 5 bases and J by 4 bases, with 12 bases between them. Germline V gene data show CDR1 as MGHDK and CDR2 as SYGVNS. The CDR3 runs 14 residues. The CDR3 here is CASSLQGPYNEQFF. The CDR3 DNA sequence: TGTGCCAGCAGTCTCCAGGGGCCTTACAATGAGCAGTTCTTC.

J is TRBJ2-2 and V is TRBV9, with 8 nucleotides matching TRBD2. The V gene's germline CDR1 is SGDLS and CDR2 YYNGEE. The CDR3 has 16 amino acids. J lost 3 bases, V lost 0 bases, and 4 bases had no gene match. CDR3 sequence (DNA): TGTGCCAGCAGCGTAGGCTCCGGGGGGGACACCGGGGAGCTGTTTTTT. This codes for CASSVGSGGDTGELFF. The full variable domain, in which reference TRBV9 and TRBJ2-2 provide the parts outside the CDR3, is DSGVTQTPKHLITATGQRVTLRCSPRSGDLSVYWYQQSLDQGLQFLIQYYNGEERAKGNILERFSAQQFPDLHSELNLSSLELGDSALYFCASSVGSGGDTGELFFGEGSRLTVL.

This clone has just one count. The V gene is TRBV6-5, the J gene TRBJ1-5; D unclear. Germline V CDR1 and CDR2: MNHEY, SVGAGI. V was cut by 0 bases and J by 5 bases, with 14 bases left in between. The CDR3 runs to 16 residues. CDR3 bases: TGTGCCAGCAGTTACTCCGGCGGTACTGTATATCAGCCCCAGCATTTT. Translating gives CASSYSGGTVYQPQHF.

This clone was picked up one time. V and J are TRBV7-3 and TRBJ2-7; 7 bases map to TRBD2. This CDR3 comprises 15 residues. V dropped 2 bases and J dropped 4; count of bases not matched to a gene: 8. Germline V gene sequence: CDR1 SGHTA, CDR2 FQGTGA. CDR3 nucleotide sequence: TGTGCCAGCAGCTTAGGACTAGGGTGGCCTTACGAGCAGTACTTC. Translating it yields CASSLGLGWPYEQYF.

The chain uses TRBV11-1 and TRBJ2-1; TRBD1 agrees at 9 bases. This CDR3 is built from 14 residues. V trimming: 6 bases; J trimming: 5 bases; junction bases outside the gene matches: 5. Looked up from germline, CDR1 is SGHAT and CDR2 is FQDESV (reference sequence). The DNA of the CDR3 is TGTGCCAGCAGGGGACAGGGCCGCGACAATGAGCAGTTCTTC. Translated, it gives CASRGQGRDNEQFF. The whole variable domain, remainder taken from reference TRBV11-1 and TRBJ2-1, is EAEVAQSPRYKITEKSQAVAFWCDPISGHATLYWYRQILGQGPELLVQFQDESVVDDSQLPKDRFSAERLKGVDSTLKIQPAELGDSAMYLCASRGQGRDNEQFFGPGTRLTVL.

The CDR3 DNA reads as TGTGCCAGTAGTTCAACCTTCGGAAGTTCGGGTGGCACTGAAGCTTTCTTT. It encodes CASSSTFGSSGGTEAFF. J is TRBJ1-1 and V is TRBV19; no firm D call. The CDR3 spans 17 residues. V shed 5 bases and J shed 4 bases, with 23 bases lying between them. Germline CDR1 and CDR2: LNHDA and SQIVND (reference sequence).

The chain employs TRBV13 and TRBJ1-2; 7 bases fit TRBD1. Germline CDR1 is PRHDT and CDR2 is FYEKMQ (reference sequence). The CDR3 runs to 15 residues. The V and J ends lost 4 bases and 3 bases, in that order; junction bases with no gene match: 8. The DNA for the CDR3 is TGTGCCAGCAGCTCCTACAGGGGAGCGGACTATGGCTACACCTTC. Translation: CASSSYRGADYGYTF.

CDR3 sequence reads: CAWEGTGVGYGYTF. DNA for the CDR3: TGTGCCTGGGAGGGGACAGGGGTTGGCTATGGCTACACCTTC. The chain couples TRBV30 to TRBJ1-2; 10 nucleotides align to TRBD1. The CDR3 is 14 amino acids. Germline V gives CDR1 GTSNPN, CDR2 SVGIG (reference sequence). Unmatched junction bases numbered 7, after V lost 5 bases and J lost 4 bases.

The rearrangement joins TRBV30 to TRBJ2-1; D is perhaps TRBD1 (6 bases). The V end was cut by 3 bases, the J end by 7 bases, with 10 bases between. The length of the CDR3 is 12 residues. Germline V gene data show CDR1 as GTSNPN and CDR2 as SVGIG (reference sequence). The DNA for the CDR3 is TGTGCCTGGAGCCAAACAGGGAATGAGCAGTTCTTC. Translated, it gives CAWSQTGNEQFF.

This clone was detected once. This same CDR3 is encoded by further DNA sequences in the sample. The chain employs TRBV27 and TRBJ2-7, with D possibly TRBD1 on 6 matching bases. V was pared by 6 bases and J by 2 bases, with 11 bases between. Per germline, CDR1 MNHEY and CDR2 SMNVEV (reference sequence). This CDR3 has 13 amino acids. DNA of the CDR3: TGTGCCAGCAGCCTGGGACAACCCTACGAGCAGTACTTC. This codes for CASSLGQPYEQYF.

Worth noting for this clone: At one boundary the junction diverges from the germline segment, which might be a read error. The chain is built from TRBV12-3 or TRBV12-4 and TRBJ1-3; D gene ambiguous. The CDR3 contains 10 residues. CDR3 protein: CASSSSSVLF. CDR3 sequence (DNA): TGTGCCAGCAGTTCTTCCTCGGTCCTATTT.

In its sample, this clone was seen a few times. This chain links TRBV25-1 with TRBJ2-1; D may be TRBD2 (5 bases). V was trimmed by 3 bases and J by 6 bases, leaving 18 bases between them. The germline V gene encodes CDR1 MGHDK and CDR2 SYGVNS. CDR3 size: 16 residues. Here the CDR3 reads CASSEGSELFGNEQFF. The CDR3, as DNA: TGTGCCAGCAGTGAGGGTAGCGAGTTGTTCGGCAATGAGCAGTTCTTC. Using reference TRBV25-1 and TRBJ2-1 for the parts outside the CDR3, the full variable domain is EADIYQTPRYLVIGTGKKITLECSQTMGHDKMYWYQQDPGMELHLIHYSYGVNSTEKGDLSSESTVSRIRTEHFPLTLESARPSHTSQYLCASSEGSELFGNEQFFGPGTRLTVL.

The chain is built from TRBV7-3 and TRBJ2-3; tentative D call: TRBD1 (6 bases). The CDR3 is 15 residues long. Trimming left V 5 bases short and J 2 bases short, with 14 bases between. The germline V gene has CDR1 SGHTA and CDR2 FQGTGA. This CDR3 reads CASSPNGGYTDTQYF. In DNA form, the CDR3 reads TGTGCCAGCAGCCCTAATGGGGGCTACACAGATACGCAGTATTTT.

The rearrangement links TRBV15 to TRBJ1-5, with a possible D match to TRBD1 (6 bases). Germline values: CDR1 LNHNV, CDR2 YYDKDF (reference sequence). The CDR3 covers 15 residues. The V end was cut by 4 bases, the J end by 5 bases, with 15 bases between. The CDR3 here is CATSILRQGHQPQHF. The CDR3 nucleotides are TGTGCCACCAGCATCCTCAGGCAGGGGCATCAGCCCCAGCATTTT.

This rearrangement joins TRBV19 to TRBJ2-5, with 13 positions matching TRBD2. V shed 8 bases, J shed 2 bases, and the junction held 5 bases outside the gene matches. CDR3 length: 15 amino acids. CDR1 is LNHDA and CDR2 is SQIVND in the germline V gene (reference sequence). The CDR3 nucleotides read TGTGCCAGTTCCTCGGGACTAGCGGGGCAAGAGACCCAGTACTTC. It codes for CASSSGLAGQETQYF.

J is TRBJ2-7 and V is TRBV7-2; 7 nucleotides line up with TRBD2. The trim removed 0 bases at V and 4 bases at J, leaving 6 bases unmatched. The CDR3 loop spans 15 amino acids. The germline gives CDR1 SGHTA, CDR2 FQGNSA. The CDR3 DNA reads as TGTGCCAGCAGCTTAGCCGGTAGCGGGTTTTACGAGCAGTACTTC. It specifies CASSLAGSGFYEQYF.

This rearrangement joins TRBV3-1 (or the pseudogene TRBV3-2) to TRBJ2-1, with 10 bases identical to TRBD2. Germline V lookup: CDR1 LGHDT, CDR2 YNNKEL (reference sequence). This CDR3 is built from 15 residues. V dropped 11 bases and J dropped 7; count of bases not matched to a gene: 14. This chain's CDR3 is CAGNRGEAGGNEQFF. In DNA, the CDR3 is TGTGCCGGCAACCGCGGGGAAGCGGGGGGGAATGAGCAGTTCTTC.